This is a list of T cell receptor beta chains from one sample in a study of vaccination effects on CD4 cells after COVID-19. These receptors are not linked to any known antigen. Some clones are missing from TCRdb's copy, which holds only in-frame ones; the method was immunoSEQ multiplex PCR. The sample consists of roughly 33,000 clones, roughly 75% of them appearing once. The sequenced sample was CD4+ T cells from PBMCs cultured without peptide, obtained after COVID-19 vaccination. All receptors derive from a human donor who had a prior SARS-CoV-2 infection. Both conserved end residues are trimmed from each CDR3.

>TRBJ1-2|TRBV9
ASSASPWTVYGYT
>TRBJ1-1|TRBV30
AWRRYGGLNTEAF
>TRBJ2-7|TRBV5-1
ASSLAGTVQEQY
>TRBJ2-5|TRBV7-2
ASSLGGVDWETQY
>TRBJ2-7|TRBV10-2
ASSEGTVSYEQY
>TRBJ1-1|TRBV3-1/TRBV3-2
ASSQEASNTEAF
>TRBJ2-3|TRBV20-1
SATDQGSTDTQY
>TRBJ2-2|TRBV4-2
ASSQDGISGGALRTGELF
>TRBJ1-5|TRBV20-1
SASAPYHSNQPQH
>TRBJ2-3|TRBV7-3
ASSLGQVADTQY
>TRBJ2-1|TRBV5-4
ASRLGLAGESYNEQF